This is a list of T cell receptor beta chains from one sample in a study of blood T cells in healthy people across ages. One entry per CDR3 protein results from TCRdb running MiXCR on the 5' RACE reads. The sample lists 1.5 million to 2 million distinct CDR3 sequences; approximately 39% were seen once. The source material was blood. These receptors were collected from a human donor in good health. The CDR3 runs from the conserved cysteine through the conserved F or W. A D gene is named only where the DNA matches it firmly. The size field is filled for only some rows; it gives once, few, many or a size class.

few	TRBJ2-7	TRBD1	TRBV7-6	TGTGCCAGCAGCTTAAGACAGGGGGGTTTCTACGAGCAGTACTTC	CASSLRQGGFYEQYF
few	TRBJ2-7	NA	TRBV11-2	TGTGCCAGCAGCCCAAGGGGGGAAGTGGGCTCCTACGAGCAGTACTTC	CASSPRGEVGSYEQYF
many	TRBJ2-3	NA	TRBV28	TGTGCCAGCAGCGGTGGGGGGTTCACAGATACGCAGTATTTT	CASSGGGFTDTQYF
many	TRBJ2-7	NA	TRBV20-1	TGCAGCGCCGGAGGGCCCTACGAGCAGTACTTC	CSAGGPYEQYF
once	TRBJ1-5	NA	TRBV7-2	TGTGCCAGCAGCTTAGAAGGGTACGGAGGCCAGCCCCAGCATTTT	CASSLEGYGGQPQHF
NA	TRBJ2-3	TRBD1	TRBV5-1	TGCGCCAGCAGAAAGGGACAGCCCACAGATACGCAGTATTTT	CASRKGQPTDTQYF
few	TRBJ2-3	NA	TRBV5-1	TGCGCCAGCACCCTAGACGGAGTACGGACAGATACGCAGTATTTT	CASTLDGVRTDTQYF
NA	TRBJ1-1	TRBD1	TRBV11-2	TGTGCCACCGGGACAGCCATGAACACTGAAGCTTTCTTT	CATGTAMNTEAFF
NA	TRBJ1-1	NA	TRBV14	TGTGCCAGCAGCCAAGGAGGGGAAGGATTGAACACTGAAGCTTTCTTT	CASSQGGEGLNTEAFF
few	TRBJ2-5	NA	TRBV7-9	TGTGCCAGCAGCCTGGTACAGGGTGGTAAGGAGACCCAGTACTTC	CASSLVQGGKETQYF
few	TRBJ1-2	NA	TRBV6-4	TGTGCCAGCAGTGACGGGGTCAGGGCCTATGGCTACACCTTC	CASSDGVRAYGYTF
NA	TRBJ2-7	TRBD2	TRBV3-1	TGTGCCAGCAGCCAAGGGGGGGGGTACCCCTACGAGCAGTACTTC	CASSQGGGYPYEQYF
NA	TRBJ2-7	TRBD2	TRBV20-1	TGCAGTGCTAGAGACCAAGCGGGGTACTCCTACAATGAGCAGTACTTC	CSARDQAGYSYNEQYF
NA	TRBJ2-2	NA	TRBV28	TGTGCCAGCACCGACGGCGGGGAGCTGTTTTTT	CASTDGGELFF
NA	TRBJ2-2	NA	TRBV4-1	TGCGCCAGCAGCCAAATAGGGGGGGCCGGGGAGCTGTTTTTT	CASSQIGGAGELFF
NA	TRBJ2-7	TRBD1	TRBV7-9	TGTGCCAGCAGCCAAACAGGGGGGATCTCATACGAGCAGTACTTC	CASSQTGGISYEQYF
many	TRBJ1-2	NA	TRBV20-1	TGCAGTGCTATTGTCTCCTATGGCTACACCTTC	CSAIVSYGYTF
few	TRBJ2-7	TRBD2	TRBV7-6	TGTGCCAGCAGCCCCGGACTAGCGGGGGAGGCCCTTCTCGAGCAGTACTTC	CASSPGLAGEALLEQYF
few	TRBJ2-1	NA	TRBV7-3	TGTGCCAGCAGCTCTCTCGGGGGCGGCCCCCACAATGAGCAGTTCTTC	CASSSLGGGPHNEQFF
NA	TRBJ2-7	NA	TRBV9	TGTGCCAGCAGCCCCCCCGAAGCACTGTACGAGCAGTACTTC	CASSPPEALYEQYF
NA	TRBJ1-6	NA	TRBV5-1	TGCGCCAGCAGCTTAGGATTAAGAGACCTCCTCCACTTT	CASSLGLRDLLHF
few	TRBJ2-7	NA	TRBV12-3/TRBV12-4	TGTGCCAGCAGTCCCTCGGGGTTTTACGAGCAGTACTTC	CASSPSGFYEQYF
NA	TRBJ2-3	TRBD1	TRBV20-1	TGCAGTGCTAGAGATAGGGGACAGGGGGGCACAGATACGCAGTATTTT	CSARDRGQGGTDTQYF
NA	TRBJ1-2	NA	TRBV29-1	TGCAGCGTTGAATTGGGGGAGTCGGCCTATGGCTACACCTTC	CSVELGESAYGYTF
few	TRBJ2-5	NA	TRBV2	TGTGCCAGCAGTGAATTGGGGCTGGCGGAGACCCAGTACTTC	CASSELGLAETQYF
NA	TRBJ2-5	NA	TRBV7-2	TGTGCCAGCAGCTCTACAGTGGGGGAGACCCAGTACTTC	CASSSTVGETQYF
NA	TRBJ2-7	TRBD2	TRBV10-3	TGTGCCATCGGTGGGGGGGGGAGCTACGAGCAGTACTTC	CAIGGGGSYEQYF
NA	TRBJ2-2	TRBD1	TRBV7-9	TGTGCCAGCAGCTCTTTTACAGGGGGCTCCGGCGGGGAGCTGTTTTTT	CASSSFTGGSGGELFF
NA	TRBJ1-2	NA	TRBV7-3	TGTGCCAGCAGCCGAGGGGGTGAAGGGCAGGGCGGCTATGGCTACACCTTC	CASSRGGEGQGGYGYTF
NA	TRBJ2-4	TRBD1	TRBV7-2	TGTGCCAGCAGCTTAGCCGACAGGGCAGTTGCGGCCAAAAACATTCAGTACTTC	CASSLADRAVAAKNIQYF
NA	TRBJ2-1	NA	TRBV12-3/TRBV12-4	TGTGCCAGCAGCACTGGGATATCCGTCGATGAGCAGTTCTTC	CASSTGISVDEQFF
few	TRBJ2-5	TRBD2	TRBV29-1	TGCAGCGTGGACGAACGTAGCGGGGGTTCGCAAGAGACCCAGTACTTC	CSVDERSGGSQETQYF
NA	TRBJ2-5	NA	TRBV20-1	TGCAGTGCTACAGGGGAAGGGGAGACCCAGTACTTC	CSATGEGETQYF
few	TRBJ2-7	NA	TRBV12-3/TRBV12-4	TGTGCCAGCAGTTTCTCCAGCGCCTACGAGCAGTACTTC	CASSFSSAYEQYF
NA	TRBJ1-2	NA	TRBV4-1	TGCGCCAGCAGCCAAGTGCAGGGGACCCGTGGCTACACCTTC	CASSQVQGTRGYTF
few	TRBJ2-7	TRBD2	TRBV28	TGTGCCAGCACTCTCGGGGGGGCAAACTCCTACGAGCAGTACTTC	CASTLGGANSYEQYF
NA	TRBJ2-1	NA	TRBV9	TGTGCCAGCAGCCCTTACGGACTGGCGGGGTACAATGAGCAGTTCTTC	CASSPYGLAGYNEQFF
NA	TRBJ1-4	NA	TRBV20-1	TGCAGTGCAAGCAAGGTGACTAATGAAAAACTGTTTTTT	CSASKVTNEKLFF
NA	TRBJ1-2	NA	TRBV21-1	TGTGCCAGCAGCAAAAAGCATAAGACTCAGCGGTATGGCTACACCTTC	CASSKKHKTQRYGYTF
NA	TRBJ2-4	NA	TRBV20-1	TGCAGTGCTCCACATCGGCGAGGAGAGCAGTACTTC	CSAPHRRGEQYF
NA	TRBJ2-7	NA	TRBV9	TGTGCCAGCAGCGTAGCCGGATTGGCCTACGAGCAGTACTTC	CASSVAGLAYEQYF
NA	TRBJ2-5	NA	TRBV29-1	TGCAGCGGTGCTTTCGGCAGGGGGACCCAGTACTTC	CSGAFGRGTQYF
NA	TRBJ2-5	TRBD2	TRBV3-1	TGTGCCAGCAGCCAAGACTGGCGGGGGGGCCTCGCTGGGAAGACCCAGTACTTC	CASSQDWRGGLAGKTQYF
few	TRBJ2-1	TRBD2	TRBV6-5	TGTGCCAGCAGTTACGGCTATGAGGGACTAGCGAATTACAATGAGCAGTTCTTC	CASSYGYEGLANYNEQFF
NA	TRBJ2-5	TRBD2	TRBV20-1	TGCAGTGCTGGGAGCGGGGGGGCCTGGCAGACCCAGTACTTC	CSAGSGGAWQTQYF
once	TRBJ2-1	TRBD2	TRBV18	TGTGCCAGCTCAGGAGCGGGGGGCCCGGTCATCCACAATGAGCAGTTCTTC	CASSGAGGPVIHNEQFF
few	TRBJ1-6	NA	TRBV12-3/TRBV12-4	TGTGCCTCCGGGGGATCGGGGGGTTCACCCCTCCACTTT	CASGGSGGSPLHF
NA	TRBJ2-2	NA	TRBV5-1	TGCGCCAGCAGCAGTACTGCGGGTTCCGGGGAGCTGTTTTTT	CASSSTAGSGELFF
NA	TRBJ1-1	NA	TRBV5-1	TGCGCCAGCAGCGCTATTTACAGGGCATTGAACACTGAAGCTTTCTTT	CASSAIYRALNTEAFF
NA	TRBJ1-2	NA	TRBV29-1	TGCAGCGTTGGAGAGACCCCGGAGGGAGGCTACACCTTC	CSVGETPEGGYTF